Listed here are 5 T cell receptor beta chains from one sample, sequenced in a study of OX40 agonist ivuxolimab in advanced cancers. TCRdb's table, derived via immunoSEQ multiplex PCR, lists solely in-frame clones and lacks some. The sample gives roughly 92,000 clones, more than 80% of which show up once; about 8.5% is in the top ten. Specimen: CD4+ or CD8+ T cells sorted from blood, collected in a trial of the OX40 agonist ivuxolimab. Receptor source: an adult with an advanced solid tumor such as melanoma, head and neck, liver or kidney cancer.

The V call is TRBV9, the J call TRBJ2-7; no clear D gene. This CDR3 is built from 14 residues. V lost 3 bases and J lost 1, with 11 bases in between. Germline V gene sequence: CDR1 SGDLS, CDR2 YYNGEE. CDR3 residues: CASSDPLRSYEQYF. CDR3 DNA: TGTGCCAGCAGCGATCCCCTGAGGTCCTACGAGCAGTACTTC.

Here the CDR3 DNA reads TGTGCCAGCTCACCACCTGAACGGCCAGGGGCGCAGTTCTTC. Translating it yields CASSPPERPGAQFF. The chain employs TRBV18 and TRBJ2-1; D might be TRBD1 (6 bases). The germline CDR1 and CDR2 sequences are KGHSH and LQKENI. Trimming pared 0 bases from V and 12 bases from J, leaving 15 bases between. The CDR3 runs 14 residues.

The chain uses TRBV27 and TRBJ2-7; no definite D call. V shed 5 bases and J shed 3 bases, with 5 bases lying between them. The CDR3 length is 11 residues. CDR1 and CDR2 (germline): MNHEY, SMNVEV (reference sequence). The CDR3: CASSNFYEQYF. In nucleotides, the CDR3 is TGTGCCAGCAGTAATTTCTACGAGCAGTACTTC.

The chain links TRBV27 to TRBJ2-7, with 7 bases aligning to TRBD2. Germline CDR1 is MNHEY and CDR2 is SMNVEV (reference sequence). CDR3 length equals 12 residues. Trimming removed 6 bases from V and 6 bases from J; junction bases left unmatched: 5. DNA for the CDR3: TGTGCCAGCAGCTCTATAGCGGGCGAGCAGTACTTC. This gives the protein CASSSIAGEQYF.

This chain links TRBV5-1 with TRBJ2-3, with a possible D match to TRBD2 (6 bases). The length of the CDR3 is 14 residues. V was pared by 4 bases and J by 3 bases, with 12 bases between. Germline CDR1 reads SGHRS; CDR2 reads YFSETQ. DNA of the CDR3: TGCGCCAGCAGCCTTGGGGGGTTGACAGATACGCAGTATTTT. Residues: CASSLGGLTDTQYF.